This section outlines one T cell receptor beta chain sequence together with its context. Germline loops: CDR1 SGDLS, CDR2 YYNGEE. Unmatched junction bases numbered 6, after V lost 4 bases and J lost 0 bases. The CDR3 has 15 residues. The source of the sample is a study of control samples from healthy donors and cancer patients. Assay: immunoSEQ multiplex PCR; the TCRdb copy retains only in-frame clones and omits some. Among 120,000 or so clones, roughly 91% were seen once, and the ten largest hold about 1.5%. V is TRBV9 and J is TRBJ1-1; 7 nucleotides agree with TRBD1. Sequenced: PBMCs. The sequence came from a man in his fifties with head and neck cancer. CDR3: CASSYSDRLNTEAFF. The CDR3 DNA reads as TGTGCCAGCAGCTATTCGGACAGGTTGAACACTGAAGCTTTCTTT.